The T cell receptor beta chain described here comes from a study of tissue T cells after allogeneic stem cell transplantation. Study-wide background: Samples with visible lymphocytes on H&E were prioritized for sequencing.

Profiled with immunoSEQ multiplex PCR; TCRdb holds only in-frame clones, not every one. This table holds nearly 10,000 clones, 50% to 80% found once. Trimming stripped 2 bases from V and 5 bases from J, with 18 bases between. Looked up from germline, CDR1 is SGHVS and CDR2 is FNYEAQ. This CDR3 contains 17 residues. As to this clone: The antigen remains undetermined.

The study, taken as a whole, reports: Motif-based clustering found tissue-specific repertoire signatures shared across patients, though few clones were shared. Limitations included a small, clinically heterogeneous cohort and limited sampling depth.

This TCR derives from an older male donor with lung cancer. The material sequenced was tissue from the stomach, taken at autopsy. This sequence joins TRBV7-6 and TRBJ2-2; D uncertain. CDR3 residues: CASSLTLGEGQTGELFF. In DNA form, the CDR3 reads TGTGCCAGCAGCTTAACCCTTGGTGAAGGGCAAACCGGGGAGCTGTTTTTT.